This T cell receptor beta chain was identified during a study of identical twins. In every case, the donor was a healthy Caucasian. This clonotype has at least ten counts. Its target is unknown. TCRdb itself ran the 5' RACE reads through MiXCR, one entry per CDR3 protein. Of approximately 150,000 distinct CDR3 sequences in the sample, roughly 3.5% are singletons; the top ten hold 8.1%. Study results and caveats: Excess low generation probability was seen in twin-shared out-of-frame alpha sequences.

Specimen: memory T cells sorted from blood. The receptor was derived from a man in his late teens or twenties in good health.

This chain's CDR3 is CASNPRGLADEQYF. The DNA of the CDR3 is TGTGCCAGCAACCCCCGAGGACTCGCCGACGAGCAGTACTTC. V and J are TRBV12-3 or TRBV12-4 and TRBJ2-7; weak D call: TRBD2 (5 bases). V dropped 7 bases and J dropped 5 bases, with 18 bases sitting between them. There are 14 residues in the CDR3.